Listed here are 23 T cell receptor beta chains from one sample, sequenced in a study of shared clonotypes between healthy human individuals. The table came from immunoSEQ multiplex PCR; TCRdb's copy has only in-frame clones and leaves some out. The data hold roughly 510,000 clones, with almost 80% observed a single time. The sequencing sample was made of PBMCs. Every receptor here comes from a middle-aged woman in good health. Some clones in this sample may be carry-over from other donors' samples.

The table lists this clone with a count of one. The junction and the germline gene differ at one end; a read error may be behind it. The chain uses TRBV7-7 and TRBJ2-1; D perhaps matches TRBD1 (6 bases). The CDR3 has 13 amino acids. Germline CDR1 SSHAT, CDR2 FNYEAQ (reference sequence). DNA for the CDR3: TGTGCTAGCACAGACACAGGGTGCGATGAGCAGTTCTTC. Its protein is CASTDTGCDEQFF.

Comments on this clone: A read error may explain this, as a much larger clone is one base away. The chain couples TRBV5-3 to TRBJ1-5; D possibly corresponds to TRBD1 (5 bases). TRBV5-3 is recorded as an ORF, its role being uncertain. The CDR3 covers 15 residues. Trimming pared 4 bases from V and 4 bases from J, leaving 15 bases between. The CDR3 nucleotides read TGTGCCAGAAGCGGGATAGGGGCAAAAAATCAGCCCCAGCATTTT. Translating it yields CARSGIGAKNQPQHF.

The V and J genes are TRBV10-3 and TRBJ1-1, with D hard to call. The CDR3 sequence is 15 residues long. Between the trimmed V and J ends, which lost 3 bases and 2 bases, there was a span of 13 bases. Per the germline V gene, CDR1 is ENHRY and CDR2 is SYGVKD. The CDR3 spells CAISDQTEGNTEAFF. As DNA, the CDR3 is TGTGCCATCAGTGACCAAACGGAGGGCAACACTGAAGCTTTCTTT.

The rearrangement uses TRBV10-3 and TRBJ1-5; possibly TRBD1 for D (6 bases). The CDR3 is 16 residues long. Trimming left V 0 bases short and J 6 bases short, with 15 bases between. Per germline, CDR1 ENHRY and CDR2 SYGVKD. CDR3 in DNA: TGTGCCATCAGTGAGTCTATGAGGGGGGCGGGTCAGCCCCAGCATTTT. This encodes CAISESMRGAGQPQHF.

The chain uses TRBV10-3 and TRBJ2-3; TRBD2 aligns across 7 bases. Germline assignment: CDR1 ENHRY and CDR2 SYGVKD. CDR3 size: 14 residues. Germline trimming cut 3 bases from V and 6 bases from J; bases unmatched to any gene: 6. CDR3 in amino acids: CAISDGGSGDTQYF. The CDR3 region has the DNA TGTGCCATCAGTGACGGCGGGAGTGGGGATACGCAGTATTTT.

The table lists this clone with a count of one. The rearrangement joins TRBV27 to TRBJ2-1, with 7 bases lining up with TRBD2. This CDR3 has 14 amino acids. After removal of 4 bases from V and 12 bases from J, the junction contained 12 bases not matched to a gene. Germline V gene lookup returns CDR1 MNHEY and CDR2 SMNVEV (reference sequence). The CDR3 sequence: CASSSQGGGSPQFF. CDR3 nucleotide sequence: TGTGCCAGCAGTTCTCAGGGTGGCGGGAGTCCGCAGTTCTTC.

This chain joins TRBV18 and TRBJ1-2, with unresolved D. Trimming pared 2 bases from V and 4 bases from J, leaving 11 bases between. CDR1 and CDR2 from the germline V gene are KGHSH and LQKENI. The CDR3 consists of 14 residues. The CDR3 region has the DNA TGTGCCAGCTCACCAGACGCCAGACTCTATGGCTACACCTTC. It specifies CASSPDARLYGYTF.

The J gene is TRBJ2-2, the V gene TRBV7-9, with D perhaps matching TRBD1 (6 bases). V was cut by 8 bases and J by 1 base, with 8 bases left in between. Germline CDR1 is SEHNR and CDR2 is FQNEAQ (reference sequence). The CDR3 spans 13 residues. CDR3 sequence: CASGGQNTGELFF. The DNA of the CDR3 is TGTGCCAGCGGGGGACAGAACACCGGGGAGCTGTTTTTT.

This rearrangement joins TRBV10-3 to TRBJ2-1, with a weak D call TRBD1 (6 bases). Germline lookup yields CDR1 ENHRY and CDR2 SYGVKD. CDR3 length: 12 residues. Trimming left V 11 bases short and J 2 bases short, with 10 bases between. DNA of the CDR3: TGTGCCGCAGGGGAAGCCTACAATGAGCAGTTCTTC. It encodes CAAGEAYNEQFF.

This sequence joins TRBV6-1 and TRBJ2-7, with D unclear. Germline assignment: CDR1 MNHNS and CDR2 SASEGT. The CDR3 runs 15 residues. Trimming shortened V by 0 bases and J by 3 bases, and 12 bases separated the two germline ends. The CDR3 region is CASSEAVGTFYEQYF. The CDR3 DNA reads TGTGCCAGCAGTGAAGCAGTAGGTACTTTCTACGAGCAGTACTTC.

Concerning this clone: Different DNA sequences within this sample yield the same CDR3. CDR3 in amino acids: CASSPRVAGNTGELFF. In DNA form, the CDR3 reads TGTGCCAGCAGCCCCCGGGTAGCGGGAAACACCGGGGAGCTGTTTTTT. The V gene is TRBV14, the J gene TRBJ2-2; 8 bases align to TRBD2. Trimming took 4 bases from V and 2 from J; bases not matched to a gene: 6. CDR3 length: 16 residues. Germline CDR1 SGHDN, CDR2 FVKESK.

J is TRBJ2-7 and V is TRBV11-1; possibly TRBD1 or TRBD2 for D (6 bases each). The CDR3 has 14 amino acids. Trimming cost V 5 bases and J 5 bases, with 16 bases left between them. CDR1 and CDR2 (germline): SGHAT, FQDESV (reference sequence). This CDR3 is CASSLRFGGHEQYF. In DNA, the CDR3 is TGTGCCAGCAGCCTGAGGTTCGGGGGCCACGAGCAGTACTTC.

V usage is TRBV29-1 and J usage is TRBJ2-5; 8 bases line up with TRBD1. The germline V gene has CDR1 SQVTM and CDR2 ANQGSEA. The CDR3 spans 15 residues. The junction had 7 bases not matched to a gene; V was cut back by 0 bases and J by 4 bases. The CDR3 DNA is TGCAGCGTTGAAGATCCGACAGGGGCGGGAGAGACCCAGTACTTC. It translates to CSVEDPTGAGETQYF. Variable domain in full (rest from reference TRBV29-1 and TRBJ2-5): SAVISQKPSRDICQRGTSLTIQCQVDSQVTMMFWYRQQPGQSLTLIATANQGSEATYESGFVIDKFPISRPNLTFSTLTVSNMSPEDSSIYLCSVEDPTGAGETQYFGPGTRLLVL.

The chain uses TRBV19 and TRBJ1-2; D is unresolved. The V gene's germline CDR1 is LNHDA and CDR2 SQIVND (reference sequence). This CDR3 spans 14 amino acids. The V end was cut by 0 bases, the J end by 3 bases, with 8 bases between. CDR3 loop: CASSIDSDDYGYTF. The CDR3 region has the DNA TGTGCCAGTAGTATAGATTCGGACGACTATGGCTACACCTTC.

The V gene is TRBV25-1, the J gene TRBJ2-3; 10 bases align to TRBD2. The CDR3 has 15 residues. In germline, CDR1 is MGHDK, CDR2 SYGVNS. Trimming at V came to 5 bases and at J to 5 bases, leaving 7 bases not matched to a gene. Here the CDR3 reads CASSLAGVSGDTQYF. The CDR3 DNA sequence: TGTGCCAGCAGTCTAGCGGGAGTTAGTGGAGATACGCAGTATTTT.

The CDR3 nucleotides are TGTGCCAGCAGTTTATGGGAGGGCATTCAGTACTTC. Protein product: CASSLWEGIQYF. This rearrangement joins TRBV28 to TRBJ2-4; a possible D gene is TRBD2 (6 bases). The V gene lost 0 bases and the J gene lost 9 bases, with 6 bases spanning the gap. CDR1 is MDHEN and CDR2 is SYDVKM in the germline V gene. There are 12 residues in the CDR3.

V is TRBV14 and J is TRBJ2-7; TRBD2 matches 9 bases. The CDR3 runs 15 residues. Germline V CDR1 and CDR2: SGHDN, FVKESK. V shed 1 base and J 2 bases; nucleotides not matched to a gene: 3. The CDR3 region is CASSQGPSGTYEQYF. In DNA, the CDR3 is TGTGCCAGCAGCCAAGGACCTAGCGGGACCTACGAGCAGTACTTC.

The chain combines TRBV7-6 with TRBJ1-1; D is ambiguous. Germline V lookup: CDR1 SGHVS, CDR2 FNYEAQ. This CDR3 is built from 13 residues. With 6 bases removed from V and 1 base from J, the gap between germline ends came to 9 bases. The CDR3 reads CASRQTGNTEAFF. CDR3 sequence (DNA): TGTGCCAGCAGGCAAACTGGGAACACTGAAGCTTTCTTT.

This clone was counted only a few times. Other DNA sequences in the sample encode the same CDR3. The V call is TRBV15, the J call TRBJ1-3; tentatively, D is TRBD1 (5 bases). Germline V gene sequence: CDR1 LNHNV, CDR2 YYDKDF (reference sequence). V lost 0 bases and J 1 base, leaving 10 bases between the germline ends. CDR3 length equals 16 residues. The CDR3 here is CATSRDRGPSGNTIYF. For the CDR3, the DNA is TGTGCCACCAGCAGAGATCGGGGACCTTCTGGAAACACCATATATTTT.

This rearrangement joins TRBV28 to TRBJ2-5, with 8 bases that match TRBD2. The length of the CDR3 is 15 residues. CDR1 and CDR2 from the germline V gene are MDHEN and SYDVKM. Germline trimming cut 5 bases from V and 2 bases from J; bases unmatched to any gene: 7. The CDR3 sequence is CASSAPGLVQETQYF. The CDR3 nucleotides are TGTGCCAGCAGTGCCCCGGGACTAGTGCAAGAGACCCAGTACTTC.

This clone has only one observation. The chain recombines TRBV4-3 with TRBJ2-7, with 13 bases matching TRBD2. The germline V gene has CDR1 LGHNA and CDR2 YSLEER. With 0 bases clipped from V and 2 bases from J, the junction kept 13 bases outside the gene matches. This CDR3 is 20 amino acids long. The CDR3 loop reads CASSQDLQGLAGVSTYEQYF. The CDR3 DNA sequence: TGCGCCAGCAGCCAAGATCTTCAAGGACTAGCGGGAGTAAGTACCTACGAGCAGTACTTC.

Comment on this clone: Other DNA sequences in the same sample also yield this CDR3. The CDR3 is CASSYAGTSPYNEQFF. The CDR3 bases are TGTGCCAGCAGTTACGCCGGGACTAGCCCCTACAATGAGCAGTTCTTC. The chain employs TRBV6-5 and TRBJ2-1; 9 nucleotides agree with TRBD2. The germline V gene has CDR1 MNHEY and CDR2 SVGAGI. The CDR3 has 16 amino acids. V was clipped by 2 bases and J by 2 bases; unmatched bases: 4.

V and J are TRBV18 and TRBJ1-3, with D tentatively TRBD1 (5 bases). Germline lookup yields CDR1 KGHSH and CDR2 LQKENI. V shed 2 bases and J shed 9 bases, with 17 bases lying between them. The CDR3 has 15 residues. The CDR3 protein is CASSPVPEAGGTIYF. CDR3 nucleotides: TGTGCCAGCTCACCAGTCCCGGAGGCTGGGGGCACCATATATTTT. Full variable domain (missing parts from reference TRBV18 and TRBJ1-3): NAGVMQNPRHLVRRRGQEARLRCSPMKGHSHVYWYRQLPEEGLKFMVYLQKENIIDESGMPKERFSAEFPKEGPSILRIQQVVRGDSAAYFCASSPVPEAGGTIYFGEGSWLTVV.